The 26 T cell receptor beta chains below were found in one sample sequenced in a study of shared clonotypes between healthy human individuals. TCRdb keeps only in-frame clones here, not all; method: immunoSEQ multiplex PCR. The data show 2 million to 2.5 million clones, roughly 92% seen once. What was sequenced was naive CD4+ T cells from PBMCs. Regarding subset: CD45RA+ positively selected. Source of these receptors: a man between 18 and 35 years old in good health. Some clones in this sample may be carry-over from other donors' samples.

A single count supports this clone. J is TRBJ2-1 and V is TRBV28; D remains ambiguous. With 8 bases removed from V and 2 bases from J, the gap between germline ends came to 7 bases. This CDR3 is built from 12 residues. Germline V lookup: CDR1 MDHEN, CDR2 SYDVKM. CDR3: CASGQAYNEQFF. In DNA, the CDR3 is TGTGCCAGCGGGCAGGCCTACAATGAGCAGTTCTTC.

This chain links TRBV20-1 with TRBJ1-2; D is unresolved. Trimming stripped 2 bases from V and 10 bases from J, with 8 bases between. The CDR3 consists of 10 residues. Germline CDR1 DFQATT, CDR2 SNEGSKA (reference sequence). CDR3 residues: CSARRTPYTF. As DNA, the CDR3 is TGCAGTGCTAGACGGACCCCCTACACCTTC.

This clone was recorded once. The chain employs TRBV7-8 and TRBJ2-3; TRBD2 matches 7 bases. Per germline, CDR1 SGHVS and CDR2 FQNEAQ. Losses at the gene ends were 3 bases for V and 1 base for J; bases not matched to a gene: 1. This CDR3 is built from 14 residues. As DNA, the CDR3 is TGTGCCAGCAGCTTCACTAGCGGCACAGATACGCAGTATTTT. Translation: CASSFTSGTDTQYF.

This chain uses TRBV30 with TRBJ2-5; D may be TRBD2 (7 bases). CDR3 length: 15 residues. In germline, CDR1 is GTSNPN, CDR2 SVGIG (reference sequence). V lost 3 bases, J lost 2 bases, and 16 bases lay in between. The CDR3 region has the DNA TGTGCCTGGAGCGGAGGGAGCGGGACACAAGAGACCCAGTACTTC. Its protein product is CAWSGGSGTQETQYF.

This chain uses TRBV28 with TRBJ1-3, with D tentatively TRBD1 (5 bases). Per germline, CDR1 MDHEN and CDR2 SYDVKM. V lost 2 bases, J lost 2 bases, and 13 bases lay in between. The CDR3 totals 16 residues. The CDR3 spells CASSLPPRAPGNTIYF. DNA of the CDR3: TGTGCCAGCAGTTTACCCCCCAGGGCACCTGGAAACACCATATATTTT.

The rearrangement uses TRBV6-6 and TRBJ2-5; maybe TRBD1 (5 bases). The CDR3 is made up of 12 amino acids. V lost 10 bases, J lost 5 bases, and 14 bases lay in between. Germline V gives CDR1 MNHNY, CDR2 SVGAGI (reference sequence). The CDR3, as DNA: TGTGCCATCCCGAAGGGGTTGGAGACCCAGTACTTC. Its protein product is CAIPKGLETQYF.

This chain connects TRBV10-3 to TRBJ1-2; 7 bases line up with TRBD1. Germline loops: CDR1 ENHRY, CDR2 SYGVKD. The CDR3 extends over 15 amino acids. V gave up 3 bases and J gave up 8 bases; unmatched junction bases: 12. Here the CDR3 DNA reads TGTGCCATCAGTGAACAAAGGGACAGTCCGAGGGGCTACACCTTC. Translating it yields CAISEQRDSPRGYTF.

CDR3 bases: TGCGCCAGCAGCCGAGCGGAGGGGGTAGCTGGCTACACCTTC. Encoded protein: CASSRAEGVAGYTF. The chain combines TRBV4-3 with TRBJ1-2; D possibly corresponds to TRBD1 (6 bases). Germline-derived CDR1 and CDR2 are LGHNA and YSLEER. This CDR3 is built from 14 residues. Between the trimmed V and J ends, which lost 4 bases and 7 bases, there was a span of 16 bases.

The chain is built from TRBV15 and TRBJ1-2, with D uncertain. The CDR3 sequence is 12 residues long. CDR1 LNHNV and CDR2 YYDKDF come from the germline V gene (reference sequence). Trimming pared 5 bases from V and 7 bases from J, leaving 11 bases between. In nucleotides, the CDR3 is TGTGCCACCAGCCCCCCAGGAGGTGGCTACACCTTC. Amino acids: CATSPPGGGYTF.

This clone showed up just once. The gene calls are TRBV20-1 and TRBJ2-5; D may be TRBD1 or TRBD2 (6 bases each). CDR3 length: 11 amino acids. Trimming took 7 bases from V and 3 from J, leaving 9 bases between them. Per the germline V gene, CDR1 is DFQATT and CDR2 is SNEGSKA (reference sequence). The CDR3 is CSGGAEETQYF. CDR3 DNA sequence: TGCAGTGGGGGGGCTGAAGAGACCCAGTACTTC.

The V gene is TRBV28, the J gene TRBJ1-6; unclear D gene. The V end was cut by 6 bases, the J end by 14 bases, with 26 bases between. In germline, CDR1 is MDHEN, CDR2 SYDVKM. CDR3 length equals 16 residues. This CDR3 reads CASRNQEVGGRLALHF. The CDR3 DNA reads TGTGCCAGCAGGAATCAAGAAGTGGGTGGTCGACTGGCCCTCCACTTT.

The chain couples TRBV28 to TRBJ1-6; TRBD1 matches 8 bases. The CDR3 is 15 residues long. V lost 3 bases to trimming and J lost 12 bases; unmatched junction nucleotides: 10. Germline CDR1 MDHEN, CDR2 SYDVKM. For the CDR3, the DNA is TGTGCCAGCAGTTTGGGGGACAGGACGATTAAACCCCTCCACTTT. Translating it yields CASSLGDRTIKPLHF.

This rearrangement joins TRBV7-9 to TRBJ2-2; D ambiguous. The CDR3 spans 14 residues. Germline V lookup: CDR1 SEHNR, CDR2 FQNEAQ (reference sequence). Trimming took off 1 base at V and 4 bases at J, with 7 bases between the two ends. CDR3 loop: CASSLVLPTGELFF. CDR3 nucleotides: TGTGCCAGCAGCTTAGTCCTACCCACCGGGGAGCTGTTTTTT.

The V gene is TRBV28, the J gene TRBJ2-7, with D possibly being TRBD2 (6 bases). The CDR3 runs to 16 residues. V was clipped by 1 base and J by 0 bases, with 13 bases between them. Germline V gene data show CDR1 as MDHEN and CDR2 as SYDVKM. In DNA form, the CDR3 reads TGTGCCAGCAGTTTATCTCCGATAGCGGTCTCCTACGAGCAGTACTTC. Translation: CASSLSPIAVSYEQYF.

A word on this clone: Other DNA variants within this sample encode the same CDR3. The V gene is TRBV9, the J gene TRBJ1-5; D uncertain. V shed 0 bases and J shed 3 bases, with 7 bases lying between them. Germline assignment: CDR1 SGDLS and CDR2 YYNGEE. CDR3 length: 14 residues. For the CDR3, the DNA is TGTGCCAGCAGCGTAGGGCAGGACAATCAGCCCCAGCATTTT. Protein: CASSVGQDNQPQHF.

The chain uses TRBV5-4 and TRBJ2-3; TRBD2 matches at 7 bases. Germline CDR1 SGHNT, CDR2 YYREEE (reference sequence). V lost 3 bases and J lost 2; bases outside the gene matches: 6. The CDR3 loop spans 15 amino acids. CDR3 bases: TGTGCCAGCAGCTCTCGGGACTACAACACAGATACGCAGTATTTT. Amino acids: CASSSRDYNTDTQYF.

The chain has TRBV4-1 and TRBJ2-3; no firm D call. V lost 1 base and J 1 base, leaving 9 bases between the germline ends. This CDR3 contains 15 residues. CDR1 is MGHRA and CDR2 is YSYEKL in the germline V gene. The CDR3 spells CASSQGSSRTDTQYF. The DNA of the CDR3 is TGCGCCAGCAGCCAAGGATCTTCTCGCACAGATACGCAGTATTTT.

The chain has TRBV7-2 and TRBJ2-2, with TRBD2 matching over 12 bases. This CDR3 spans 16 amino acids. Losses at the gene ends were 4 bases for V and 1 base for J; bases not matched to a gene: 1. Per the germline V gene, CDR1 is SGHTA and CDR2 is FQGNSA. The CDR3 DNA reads TGTGCCAGCAGCTCTAGCGGGAGGGAGAACACCGGGGAGCTGTTTTTT. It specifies CASSSSGRENTGELFF.

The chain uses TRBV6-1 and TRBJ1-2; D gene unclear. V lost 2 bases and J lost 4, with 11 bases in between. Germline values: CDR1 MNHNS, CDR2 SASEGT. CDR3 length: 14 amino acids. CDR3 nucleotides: TGTGCCAGCAGTGAAAGTGGCAGAACCTATGGCTACACCTTC. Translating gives CASSESGRTYGYTF.

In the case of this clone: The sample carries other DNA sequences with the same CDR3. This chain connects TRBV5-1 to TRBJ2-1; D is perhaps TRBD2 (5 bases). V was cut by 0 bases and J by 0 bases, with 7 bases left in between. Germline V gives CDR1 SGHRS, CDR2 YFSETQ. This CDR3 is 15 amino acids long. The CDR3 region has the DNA TGCGCCAGCAGCTTGGTCGCGGGCTCCTACAATGAGCAGTTCTTC. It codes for CASSLVAGSYNEQFF. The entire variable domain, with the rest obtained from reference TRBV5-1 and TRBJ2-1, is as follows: KAGVTQTPRYLIKTRGQQVTLSCSPISGHRSVSWYQQTPGQGLQFLFEYFSETQRNKGNFPGRFSGRQFSNSRSEMNVSTLELGDSALYLCASSLVAGSYNEQFFGPGTRLTVL.

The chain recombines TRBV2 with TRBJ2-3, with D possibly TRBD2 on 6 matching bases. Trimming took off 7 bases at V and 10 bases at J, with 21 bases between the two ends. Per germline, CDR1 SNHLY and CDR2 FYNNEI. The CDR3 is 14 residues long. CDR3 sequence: CASMWEALEGAQYF. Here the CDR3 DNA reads TGTGCCAGCATGTGGGAGGCCCTGGAAGGGGCGCAGTATTTT.

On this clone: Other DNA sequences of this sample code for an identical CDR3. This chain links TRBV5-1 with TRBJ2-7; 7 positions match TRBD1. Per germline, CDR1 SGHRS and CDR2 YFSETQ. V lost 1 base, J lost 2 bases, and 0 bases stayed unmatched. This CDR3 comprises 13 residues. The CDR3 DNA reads TGCGCCAGCAGCTTGACAGGGGCCTACGAGCAGTACTTC. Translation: CASSLTGAYEQYF.

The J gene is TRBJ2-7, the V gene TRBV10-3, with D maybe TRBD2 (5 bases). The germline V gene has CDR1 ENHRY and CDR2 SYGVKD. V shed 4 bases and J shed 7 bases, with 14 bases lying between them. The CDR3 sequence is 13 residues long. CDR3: CAISARTPGEQYF. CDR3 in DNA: TGTGCCATCAGTGCCCGGACTCCGGGGGAGCAGTACTTC.

The CDR3 loop reads CASSRTRGSGSRNEQYF. The CDR3 bases are TGTGCCAGCAGCCGGACTCGGGGTAGCGGGAGCCGTAACGAGCAGTACTTC. The genes are TRBV14 and TRBJ2-7, with TRBD2 matching over 9 bases. The CDR3 has 17 amino acids. J was trimmed by 5 bases and V by 4 bases; bases with no gene match: 15. Germline V gene lookup returns CDR1 SGHDN and CDR2 FVKESK.

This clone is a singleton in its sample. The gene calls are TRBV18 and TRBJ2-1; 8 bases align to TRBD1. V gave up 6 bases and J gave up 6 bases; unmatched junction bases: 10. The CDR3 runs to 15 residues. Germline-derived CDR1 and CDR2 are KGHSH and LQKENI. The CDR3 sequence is CASSRPGQASNEQFF. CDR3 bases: TGTGCCAGCTCTCGCCCGGGACAGGCCTCCAATGAGCAGTTCTTC. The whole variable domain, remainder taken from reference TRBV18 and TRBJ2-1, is NAGVMQNPRHLVRRRGQEARLRCSPMKGHSHVYWYRQLPEEGLKFMVYLQKENIIDESGMPKERFSAEFPKEGPSILRIQQVVRGDSAAYFCASSRPGQASNEQFFGPGTRLTVL.

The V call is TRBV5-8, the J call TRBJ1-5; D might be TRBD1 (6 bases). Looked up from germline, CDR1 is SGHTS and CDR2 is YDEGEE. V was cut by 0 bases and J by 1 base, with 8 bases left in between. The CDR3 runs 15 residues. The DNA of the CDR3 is TGTGCCAGCAGCTTGGGGACAGAGAGCAATCAGCCCCAGCATTTT. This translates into CASSLGTESNQPQHF.